The 4 T cell receptor beta chains below were found in one sample sequenced in a study of untreated major depressive disorder. Study-wide results and caveats: CD4+ T cells from depressed patients used TRBV05-01 (Vbeta 5.1) more often than controls.

Sequencing was performed with immunoSEQ multiplex PCR; in TCRdb, only in-frame clones are kept and a portion is missing. Counted here are approximately 15,000 clones, about 93% occurring once; the ten biggest clones make up 1.7%. No cognate antigen is known for these TCRs. The material sequenced was CD4+ T cells from PBMCs. Receptors originate from a woman aged 25 to 45 with major depressive disorder.

The chain recombines TRBV29-1 with TRBJ1-1, with D unresolved. Trimming removed 3 bases at V and 6 bases at J, with 17 bases between. Germline V gives CDR1 SQVTM, CDR2 ANQGSEA. The length of the CDR3 is 14 residues. This chain's CDR3 is CSVEERKGTAEAFF. The DNA for the CDR3 is TGCAGCGTTGAGGAGAGAAAGGGAACGGCTGAAGCTTTCTTT.

This rearrangement joins TRBV4-2 to TRBJ2-7; D not resolved. Germline values: CDR1 LGHNA, CDR2 YNFKEQ. This CDR3 region has 13 residues. The V end was cut by 1 base, the J end by 6 bases, with 10 bases between. CDR3: CASSQAGYGEQYF. The CDR3 DNA follows: TGTGCCAGCAGCCAAGCGGGTTATGGCGAGCAGTACTTC.

The chain recombines TRBV27 with TRBJ2-1, with D possibly TRBD2 on 6 matching bases. V lost 2 bases and J 3 bases, leaving 14 bases between the germline ends. Germline V gives CDR1 MNHEY, CDR2 SMNVEV (reference sequence). The CDR3 has 16 amino acids. Here the CDR3 reads CASSLERAPVYNEQFF. CDR3 DNA sequence: TGTGCCAGCAGTTTAGAGCGGGCTCCCGTCTACAATGAGCAGTTCTTC.

The chain recombines TRBV7-8 with TRBJ2-1; weak D call: TRBD2 (5 bases). V was clipped by 1 base and J by 9 bases, with 16 bases between them. This CDR3 spans 15 amino acids. Per germline, CDR1 SGHVS and CDR2 FQNEAQ. CDR3 amino acids: CASSLEEWGRGEQFF. The CDR3 DNA is TGTGCCAGCAGCTTAGAGGAGTGGGGTCGGGGTGAGCAGTTCTTC.